This passage covers 14 T cell receptor beta chains from one sample sequenced in a study of cytomegalovirus exposure and HLA in healthy donors. The PCR was carried out with 60 Vbeta primers and 13 Jbeta primers. Assay used: immunoSEQ multiplex PCR; TCRdb lists only in-frame clones, some missing. The sample comprises around 62,000 clones, 70% to 90% of which are singletons, and around 2.9% rests with the top ten. The specimen sequenced was PBMCs. Source of these receptors: a woman aged 25-40 years in good health and CMV-seronegative.

The J gene is TRBJ1-1, the V gene TRBV7-9; 11 nucleotides match TRBD1. Germline lookup yields CDR1 SEHNR and CDR2 FQNEAQ (reference sequence). J gave up 4 bases and V 7 bases, and 5 bases lay outside the gene matches. The CDR3 has 14 amino acids. CDR3 DNA: TGTGCCAGCACGCTTGGACAGGGGGCCACTGAAGCTTTCTTT. This translates into CASTLGQGATEAFF.

The chain recombines TRBV15 with TRBJ1-2; TRBD1 agrees at 7 bases. Germline-derived CDR1 and CDR2 are LNHNV and YYDKDF (reference sequence). The CDR3 consists of 14 residues. V gave up 0 bases and J gave up 4 bases; unmatched junction bases: 2. CDR3 sequence: CATSRDQGGYGYTF. CDR3 coding DNA: TGTGCCACCAGCAGAGATCAGGGGGGCTATGGCTACACCTTC.

The rearrangement joins TRBV6-5 to TRBJ1-2; D gene unclear. The CDR3 extends over 15 amino acids. Trimming took 2 bases from V and 2 from J, leaving 12 bases between them. Germline V gives CDR1 MNHEY, CDR2 SVGAGI. CDR3 DNA sequence: TGTGCCAGCAGTTACGTCCTGGGAGGGAACTATGGCTACACCTTC. Translated: CASSYVLGGNYGYTF.

The V gene is TRBV7-2, the J gene TRBJ1-5; no definite D call. This CDR3 comprises 17 residues. V lost 2 bases and J lost 0, with 14 bases in between. CDR1 and CDR2 (germline): SGHTA, FQGNSA. In nucleotides, the CDR3 is TGTGCCAGCAGCTTAAAAGACGGAGCTTATAGCAATCAGCCCCAGCATTTT. Protein product: CASSLKDGAYSNQPQHF.

The rearrangement joins TRBV19 to TRBJ2-4; TRBD1 matches at 7 bases. The CDR3 extends over 14 amino acids. J was trimmed by 2 bases and V by 8 bases; bases with no gene match: 6. The germline V gene encodes CDR1 LNHDA and CDR2 SQIVND (reference sequence). The CDR3 reads CASGKGGTKNIQYF. DNA for the CDR3: TGTGCCAGTGGAAAAGGGGGCACCAAAAACATTCAGTACTTC.

The chain joins TRBV28 to TRBJ2-1; the D gene is possibly TRBD1 (6 bases). The CDR3 covers 13 residues. From germline, CDR1 is MDHEN and CDR2 SYDVKM. V was trimmed by 6 bases and J by 8 bases, leaving 14 bases between them. The DNA for the CDR3 is TGTGCCAGCAGCCTTTACAGGGTTCATGAGCAGTTCTTC. This gives the protein CASSLYRVHEQFF.

Remarks on this clone: Germline and junction disagree at one end, which may indicate a read error. The rearrangement joins TRBV7-9 to TRBJ1-4; 9 bases match TRBD1. The CDR3 contains 18 residues. Germline lookup yields CDR1 SEHNR and CDR2 FQNEAQ (reference sequence). The CDR3 DNA is TGTTCCAGCAGCGAAAGGTCCCGGGACAGGGCCCCTAATGAAAAACTGTTTTTT. This encodes CSSSERSRDRAPNEKLFF.

V usage is TRBV20-1 and J usage is TRBJ2-5; D not resolved. Trimming shortened V by 4 bases and J by 9 bases, and 12 bases separated the two germline ends. Germline loops: CDR1 DFQATT, CDR2 SNEGSKA (reference sequence). The CDR3 spans 11 residues. CDR3 nucleotides: TGCAGTGCTATCCTGGTAGCTGCCCAGTACTTC. It is translated as CSAILVAAQYF.

This chain links TRBV14 with TRBJ2-3, with D maybe TRBD2 (6 bases). The germline V gene has CDR1 SGHDN and CDR2 FVKESK. The CDR3 covers 15 residues. Trimming removed 4 bases at V and 0 bases at J, with 11 bases between. CDR3 residues: CASSPRGTSTDTQYF. The CDR3 bases are TGTGCCAGCAGCCCCCGGGGGACGAGCACAGATACGCAGTATTTT.

In this sample, this clone turned up once. The CDR3 spells CASSLRTGLAGSGEQFF. The CDR3 DNA sequence: TGTGCCAGCAGCTTACGGACGGGACTAGCGGGGAGTGGAGAGCAGTTCTTC. The rearrangement joins TRBV7-8 to TRBJ2-1, with 13 bases that match TRBD2. The germline gives CDR1 SGHVS, CDR2 FQNEAQ. This CDR3 is built from 17 residues. V was pared by 2 bases and J by 10 bases, with 11 bases of the junction left unmatched.

CDR3 loop: CASSGTGVTEAFF. The CDR3 bases are TGCGCCAGCAGCGGGACAGGGGTAACTGAAGCTTTCTTT. V and J are TRBV5-1 and TRBJ1-1; 10 bases map to TRBD1. The CDR3 contains 13 residues. Germline V gives CDR1 SGHRS, CDR2 YFSETQ. V gave up 4 bases and J gave up 5 bases; unmatched junction bases: 2. The variable domain in full, completed from reference TRBV5-1 and TRBJ1-1, reads KAGVTQTPRYLIKTRGQQVTLSCSPISGHRSVSWYQQTPGQGLQFLFEYFSETQRNKGNFPGRFSGRQFSNSRSEMNVSTLELGDSALYLCASSGTGVTEAFFGQGTRLTVV.

This chain links TRBV7-6 with TRBJ2-6, with a possible D match to TRBD1 (6 bases). The CDR3 has 16 residues. Trimming pared 5 bases from V and 0 bases from J, leaving 11 bases between. Germline lookup yields CDR1 SGHVS and CDR2 FNYEAQ. The DNA for the CDR3 is TGTGCCAGCAGCGCCAGGACAGTCTCTGGGGCCAACGTCCTGACTTTC. This sequence encodes CASSARTVSGANVLTF.

The gene calls are TRBV6-5 and TRBJ1-1, with D perhaps TRBD1 (6 bases). This CDR3 is 15 amino acids long. V was cut by 6 bases and J by 3 bases, with 17 bases left in between. CDR1 MNHEY and CDR2 SVGAGI come from the germline V gene. CDR3 amino acids: CASRPHRALDTEAFF. The CDR3 DNA is TGTGCCAGCAGGCCCCACAGGGCCCTGGACACTGAAGCTTTCTTT.

The V call is TRBV11-3, the J call TRBJ2-2; no clear D. CDR1 is SGHNT and CDR2 is YENEEA in the germline V gene. The length of the CDR3 is 18 residues. Trimming stripped 0 bases from V and 5 bases from J, with 19 bases between. The CDR3 loop reads CASSLDFGASSLTGELFF. In DNA form, the CDR3 reads TGTGCCAGCAGCTTAGATTTCGGAGCATCGAGCCTTACCGGGGAGCTGTTTTTT.